These 27 T cell receptor beta chains share one sample of origin, sequenced in a study of T cells in Graves' hyperthyroidism and ophthalmopathy. Amplified TCR beta CDR3 regions derived from RNA transcripts. First-round RT-PCR with HTBI primers amplified the TCR CDR3 region. TCRdb recomputed calls from the multiplex PCR reads with MiXCR, one row per CDR3 protein. The sample contains approximately 510,000 distinct CDR3 sequences, more than 20% of which appear only once. Material for sequencing was blood. These receptors all stem from a man aged 18 to 29 with Graves' hyperthyroidism.

This clonotype was found many times. The rearrangement joins TRBV28 to TRBJ2-7; TRBD2 agrees at 7 bases. Looked up from germline, CDR1 is MDHEN and CDR2 is SYDVKM. The CDR3 contains 14 residues. The V gene end was trimmed by 6 bases and the J gene end by 7 bases; junction bases not matched to a gene: 12. CDR3 residues: CASSPGLGPWEQYF. The CDR3 bases are TGTGCCAGCAGCCCTGGACTAGGCCCCTGGGAGCAGTACTTC.

This clonotype was seen only a few times. V is TRBV12-3 or TRBV12-4 and J is TRBJ2-7, with 8 bases fitting TRBD2. This CDR3 has 15 residues. The junction had 12 bases not matched to a gene; V was cut back by 5 bases and J by 6 bases. This chain's CDR3 is CASSPDSGRGVEQYF. CDR3 DNA: TGTGCCAGCAGTCCGGACAGCGGGAGAGGGGTCGAGCAGTACTTC.

This rearrangement joins TRBV7-9 to TRBJ1-6; D unclear. V gave up 11 bases and J gave up 7 bases, with 18 bases separating them. The CDR3 extends over 14 amino acids. Germline lookup yields CDR1 SEHNR and CDR2 FQNEAQ (reference sequence). The CDR3 region is CARNVRGGNSPLHF. CDR3 in DNA: TGTGCCCGCAATGTAAGAGGTGGAAATTCACCCCTCCACTTT.

This clonotype appeared many times. J is TRBJ1-1 and V is TRBV12-3 or TRBV12-4, with D unclear. This CDR3 contains 14 residues. V was cut by 3 bases and J by 3 bases, with 11 bases left in between. The CDR3 protein is CASSFRVRHTEAFF. Here the CDR3 DNA reads TGTGCCAGCAGTTTCCGGGTCCGGCACACTGAAGCTTTCTTT.

This clonotype was picked up many times. This chain uses TRBV20-1 with TRBJ1-1, with a possible D match to TRBD1 (5 bases). The CDR3 consists of 14 residues. Germline V lookup: CDR1 DFQATT, CDR2 SNEGSKA (reference sequence). V was clipped by 3 bases and J by 6 bases, with 17 bases between them. The chain's CDR3 is CSASKGPSWAEAFF. CDR3 nucleotides: TGCAGTGCTAGTAAGGGACCCTCGTGGGCTGAAGCTTTCTTT.

This clonotype was detected many times. The chain joins TRBV6-8 to TRBJ2-7, with TRBD1 as a possible D gene (7 bases). The V end was cut by 7 bases, the J end by 2 bases, with 15 bases between. Per the germline V gene, CDR1 is MNHGY and CDR2 is SAAAGT. This CDR3 has 14 amino acids. CDR3 DNA: TGTGCCAGCATCGGGAGACAGGGTACCTACGAGCAGTACTTC. This codes for CASIGRQGTYEQYF.

This clonotype has ten or more counts. The chain combines TRBV11-2 with TRBJ1-1, with TRBD1 matching over 8 bases. Germline CDR1 is SGHAT and CDR2 is FQNNGV. J lost 4 bases, V lost 4 bases, and 8 bases had no gene match. The CDR3 covers 15 residues. The DNA for the CDR3 is TGTGCCAGCAGCTCGCAGGGGGCGCCGTTCACTGAAGCTTTCTTT. This encodes CASSSQGAPFTEAFF.

This clonotype was seen more than once but under ten times. This chain connects TRBV30 to TRBJ1-1, with D uncertain. V gave up 4 bases and J gave up 1 base, with 10 bases separating them. Germline CDR1 reads GTSNPN; CDR2 reads SVGIG (reference sequence). The CDR3 contains 13 residues. The CDR3 loop is CAWKLQSNTEAFF. The CDR3, as DNA: TGTGCCTGGAAACTCCAATCGAACACTGAAGCTTTCTTT.

Turning to this clonotype: A much larger clone lies a single base off, so this may be a read error. This chain links TRBV24-1 with TRBJ1-1; D is undetermined. From germline, CDR1 is KGHDR and CDR2 SFDVKD. This CDR3 spans 13 amino acids. This chain's CDR3 is CATSEGKNAEAFF. DNA of the CDR3: TGTGCCACCAGTGAGGGGAAGAACGCTGAAGCTTTCTTT.

This clonotype occurred a few times. A read error may account for a junction end that differs from germline. The chain employs TRBV6-2 or TRBV6-3 and TRBJ2-5; D unresolved. This CDR3 has 12 residues. Germline V lookup: CDR1 MNHEY, CDR2 SVGEGT. The CDR3 sequence is CASSPVEETKYF. The CDR3 nucleotides are TGTGCCAGCAGTCCAGTCGAAGAGACCAAGTACTTC.

This clonotype has at least ten counts. The gene calls are TRBV20-1 and TRBJ1-2; D gene ambiguous. The CDR3 is 11 residues long. V dropped 4 bases and J dropped 5 bases, with 8 bases sitting between them. Germline lookup yields CDR1 DFQATT and CDR2 SNEGSKA (reference sequence). The CDR3 sequence: CSATPKYGYTF. DNA of the CDR3: TGCAGTGCTACCCCCAAATATGGCTACACCTTC.

CDR3 DNA sequence: TGTGCCAGCAGCCCCCCCGAGGGGGAGACCCAGTACTTC. Encoded protein: CASSPPEGETQYF. The chain is built from TRBV7-8 and TRBJ2-5; either TRBD1 or TRBD2 may supply D (5 bases each). Germline loops: CDR1 SGHVS, CDR2 FQNEAQ. The V gene lost 5 bases and the J gene lost 5 bases, with 12 bases spanning the gap. CDR3 length equals 13 residues.

This clonotype was counted at least ten times. The rearrangement uses TRBV6-2 or TRBV6-3 and TRBJ2-7, with 8 bases aligning to TRBD1. The CDR3 runs 19 residues. V was clipped by 6 bases and J by 3 bases; unmatched bases: 22. Germline CDR1 reads MNHEY; CDR2 reads SVGEGT. CDR3 in DNA: TGTGCCAGCAGAGCCATGGGCAGGGGGCGACCAAACCTCGGCTACGAGCAGTACTTC. It encodes CASRAMGRGRPNLGYEQYF.

The J gene is TRBJ2-2, the V gene TRBV6-5; a weak D match, TRBD2 (5 bases). Trimming left V 0 bases short and J 1 base short, with 6 bases between. CDR1 is MNHEY, CDR2 SVGAGI, per germline. The CDR3 is made up of 15 amino acids. The CDR3 spells CASSYSTRNTGELFF. Here the CDR3 DNA reads TGTGCCAGCAGTTACTCCACTAGGAACACCGGGGAGCTGTTTTTT.

This clonotype occurred once. The rearrangement links TRBV29-1 to TRBJ2-7; possibly TRBD1 for D (5 bases). Per germline, CDR1 SQVTM and CDR2 ANQGSEA. The CDR3 has 11 residues. V lost 7 bases and J lost 5, with 12 bases in between. Here the CDR3 reads CSGGLMDEQYF. As DNA, the CDR3 is TGCAGCGGGGGCCTCATGGACGAGCAGTACTTC.

This clonotype was counted a few times. V gene TRBV29-1 combines with J gene TRBJ1-5; perhaps TRBD1 as D (5 bases). In germline, CDR1 is SQVTM, CDR2 ANQGSEA. The CDR3 totals 13 residues. Trimming left V 5 bases short and J 3 bases short, with 11 bases between. CDR3 nucleotides: TGCAGCGTTTGGGGGGGTTCCAATCAGCCCCAGCATTTT. Its protein is CSVWGGSNQPQHF.

This chain links TRBV11-2 with TRBJ2-2; D is undetermined. The CDR3 is made up of 14 amino acids. Trimming took off 6 bases at V and 4 bases at J, with 12 bases between the two ends. Germline V lookup: CDR1 SGHAT, CDR2 FQNNGV. The chain's CDR3 is CASSFWVVTGELFF. The DNA of the CDR3 is TGTGCCAGCAGTTTTTGGGTCGTCACCGGGGAGCTGTTTTTT.

The V gene is TRBV18, the J gene TRBJ2-2, with D perhaps TRBD2 (6 bases). Germline CDR1 and CDR2: KGHSH and LQKENI. Trimming pared 3 bases from V and 4 bases from J, leaving 15 bases between. The CDR3 loop spans 16 amino acids. The CDR3 bases are TGTGCCAGCTCACCGGAGACTAGGACGGGCACCGGGGAGCTGTTTTTT. It is translated as CASSPETRTGTGELFF.

As concerns this clonotype: The CDR3 carries no conserved terminal phenylalanine or tryptophan, so it likely arises from a read error. CDR3 nucleotide sequence: TGTGCCAGCCTTGGCACAGATACGCAGTATTTG. This sequence encodes CASLGTDTQYL. V is TRBV11-3 and J is TRBJ2-3, with D unclear. The CDR3 is made up of 11 amino acids. The V end lost 8 bases, the J end lost 1 base, and 4 bases lay between the germline ends. Germline V gene lookup returns CDR1 SGHNT and CDR2 YENEEA.

At least ten counts were recorded for this clonotype. V is TRBV18 and J is TRBJ1-5; no clear D. Germline V gives CDR1 KGHSH, CDR2 LQKENI. The CDR3 has 13 residues. V lost 5 bases, J lost 3 bases, and 8 bases lay in between. CDR3 nucleotides: TGTGCCAGCTCATCAGACAACAATCAGCCCCAGCATTTT. It codes for CASSSDNNQPQHF. The full variable domain, completed using reference TRBV18 and TRBJ1-5, is NAGVMQNPRHLVRRRGQEARLRCSPMKGHSHVYWYRQLPEEGLKFMVYLQKENIIDESGMPKERFSAEFPKEGPSILRIQQVVRGDSAAYFCASSSDNNQPQHFGDGTRLSIL.

This clonotype was seen many times. The genes are TRBV2 and TRBJ1-1; D unresolved. V was trimmed by 3 bases and J by 0 bases, leaving 14 bases between them. There are 16 residues in the CDR3. From germline, CDR1 is SNHLY and CDR2 FYNNEI. This CDR3 is CASSDRSGELNTEAFF. CDR3 coding DNA: TGTGCCAGCAGTGATCGGTCAGGAGAATTGAACACTGAAGCTTTCTTT. Using reference TRBV2 and TRBJ1-1 for the parts outside the CDR3, the full variable domain is EPEVTQTPSHQVTQMGQEVILRCVPISNHLYFYWYRQILGQKVEFLVSFYNNEISEKSEIFDDQFSVERPDGSNFTLKIRSTKLEDSAMYFCASSDRSGELNTEAFFGQGTRLTVV.

This clonotype was seen repeatedly, ten times or more. V gene TRBV30 combines with J gene TRBJ2-5; 12 nucleotides match TRBD1. V lost 0 bases and J lost 8; bases outside the gene matches: 4. The CDR3 runs 14 residues. The germline gives CDR1 GTSNPN, CDR2 SVGIG (reference sequence). For the CDR3, the DNA is TGTGCCTGGAGTGTAGGGACAGGGGGCGCAACCCAGTACTTC. Protein sequence: CAWSVGTGGATQYF.

The sample holds many counts of this clonotype. The chain has TRBV6-1 and TRBJ1-5; TRBD1 agrees at 8 bases. After removal of 6 bases from V and 8 bases from J, the junction contained 9 bases not matched to a gene. Germline assignment: CDR1 MNHNS and CDR2 SASEGT. The CDR3 has 14 residues. The DNA for the CDR3 is TGTGCCAGCAGCATATCCCCACAGGGGGAGCCCCAGCATTTT. It is translated as CASSISPQGEPQHF.

This clonotype occurred many times. This sequence joins TRBV20-1 and TRBJ2-7; D is undetermined. Germline V gene data show CDR1 as DFQATT and CDR2 as SNEGSKA (reference sequence). CDR3 length equals 10 residues. V lost 5 bases, J lost 3 bases, and 5 bases lay in between. The chain's CDR3 is CSASDYEQYF. DNA of the CDR3: TGCAGTGCTTCAGACTACGAGCAGTACTTC.

In its sample, this clonotype was seen many times. The chain recombines TRBV6-6 with TRBJ2-2; D possibly uses TRBD1 or TRBD2 (5 bases each). V was cut by 2 bases and J by 8 bases, with 15 bases left in between. The CDR3 contains 15 residues. Germline CDR1 is MNHNY and CDR2 is SVGAGI (reference sequence). In nucleotides, the CDR3 is TGTGCCAGCAGTTACGCCTTCCCTGGGGGTGGGGAGCTGTTTTTT. It yields the protein CASSYAFPGGGELFF.

The V call is TRBV4-1, the J call TRBJ2-7; TRBD1 matches 7 bases. Germline CDR1 MGHRA, CDR2 YSYEKL. V trimming: 4 bases; J trimming: 0 bases; junction bases outside the gene matches: 9. The CDR3 length is 16 residues. The CDR3 DNA reads as TGCGCCAGCAGCCCACTCTGGCCAGGGGGCTCCTACGAGCAGTACGTC. This encodes CASSPLWPGGSYEQYV.

Note on this clonotype: The germline gene is not matched at one end of the junction; a read error may be the cause. The chain carries TRBV6-1 and TRBJ2-2; possible D gene TRBD2, 5 bases. CDR1 and CDR2 from the germline V gene are MNHNS and SASEGT. CDR3 length: 14 amino acids. The CDR3 sequence: CASSEAIGLGDLFF. The CDR3 DNA sequence: TGTGCCAGCAGTGAAGCGATCGGGCTCGGGGATCTGTTTTTT.